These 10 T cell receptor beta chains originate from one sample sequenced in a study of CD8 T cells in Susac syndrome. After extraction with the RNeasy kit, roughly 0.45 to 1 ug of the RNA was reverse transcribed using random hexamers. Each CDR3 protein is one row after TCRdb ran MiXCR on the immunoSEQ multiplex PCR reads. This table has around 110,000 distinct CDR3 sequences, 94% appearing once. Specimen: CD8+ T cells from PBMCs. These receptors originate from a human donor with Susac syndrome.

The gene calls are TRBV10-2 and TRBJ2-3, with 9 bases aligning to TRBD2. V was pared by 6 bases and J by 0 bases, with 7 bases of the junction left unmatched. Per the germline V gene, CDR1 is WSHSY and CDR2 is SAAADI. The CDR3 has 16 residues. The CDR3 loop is CASREYSGGSTDTQYF. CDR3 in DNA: TGCGCCAGCAGAGAATATAGCGGGGGCAGCACAGATACGCAGTATTTT.

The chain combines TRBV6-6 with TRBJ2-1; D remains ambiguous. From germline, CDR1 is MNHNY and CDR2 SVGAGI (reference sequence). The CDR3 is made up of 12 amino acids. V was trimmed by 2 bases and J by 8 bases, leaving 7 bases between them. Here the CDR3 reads CASSYGAYEQFF. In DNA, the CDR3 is TGTGCCAGCAGTTACGGTGCATATGAGCAGTTCTTC.

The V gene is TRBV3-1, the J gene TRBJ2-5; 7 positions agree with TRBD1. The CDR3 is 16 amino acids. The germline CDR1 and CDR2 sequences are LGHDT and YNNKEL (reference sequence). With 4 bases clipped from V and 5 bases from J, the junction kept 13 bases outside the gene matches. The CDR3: CASSLGGTALGETQYF. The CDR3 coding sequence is TGTGCCAGCAGCCTCGGTGGGACAGCCCTGGGTGAGACCCAGTACTTC.

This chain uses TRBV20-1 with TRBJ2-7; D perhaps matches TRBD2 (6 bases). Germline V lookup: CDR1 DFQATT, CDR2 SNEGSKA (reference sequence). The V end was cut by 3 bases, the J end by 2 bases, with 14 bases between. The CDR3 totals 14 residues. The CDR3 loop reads CSASILGGTYEQYF. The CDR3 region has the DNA TGCAGTGCTAGTATCCTGGGCGGGACCTACGAGCAGTACTTC.

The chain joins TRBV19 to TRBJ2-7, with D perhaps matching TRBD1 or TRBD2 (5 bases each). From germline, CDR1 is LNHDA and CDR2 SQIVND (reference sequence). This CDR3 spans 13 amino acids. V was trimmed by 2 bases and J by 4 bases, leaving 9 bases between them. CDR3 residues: CASSIMGRYEQYF. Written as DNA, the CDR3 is TGTGCCAGTAGTATAATGGGACGATACGAGCAGTACTTC.

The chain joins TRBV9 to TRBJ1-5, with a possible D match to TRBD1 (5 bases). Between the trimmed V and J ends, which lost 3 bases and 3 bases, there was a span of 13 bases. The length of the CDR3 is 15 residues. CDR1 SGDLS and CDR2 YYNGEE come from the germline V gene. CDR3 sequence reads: CASSETGGINQPQHF. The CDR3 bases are TGTGCCAGCAGCGAGACCGGGGGAATCAATCAGCCCCAGCATTTT.

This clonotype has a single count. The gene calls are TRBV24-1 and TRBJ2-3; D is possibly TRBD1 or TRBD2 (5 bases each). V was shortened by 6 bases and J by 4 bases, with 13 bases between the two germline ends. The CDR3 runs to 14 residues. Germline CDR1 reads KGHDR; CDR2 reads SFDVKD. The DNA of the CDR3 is TGTGCCACCAGTCCCGGGGCGGATCCAGATACGCAGTATTTT. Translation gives CATSPGADPDTQYF.

The CDR3 nucleotides are TGTGCCAGCAGCCCCGAGCGGGGGAAGGGTCACGAGCAGTACTTC. It translates to CASSPERGKGHEQYF. J is TRBJ2-7 and V is TRBV9; 8 nucleotides align to TRBD2. The CDR3 covers 15 residues. The junction had 11 bases not matched to a gene; V was cut back by 4 bases and J by 5 bases. CDR1 is SGDLS and CDR2 is YYNGEE in the germline V gene.

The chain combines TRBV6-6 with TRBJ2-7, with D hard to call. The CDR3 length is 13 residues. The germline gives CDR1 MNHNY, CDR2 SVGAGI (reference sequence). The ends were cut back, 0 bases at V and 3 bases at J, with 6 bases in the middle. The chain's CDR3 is CASSYSVSYEQYF. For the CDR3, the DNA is TGTGCCAGCAGTTACTCGGTCAGCTACGAGCAGTACTTC.

CDR3 in amino acids: CASWGGAAQNQPQHF. CDR3 DNA: TGTGCCAGCTGGGGGGGGGCCGCCCAGAATCAGCCCCAGCATTTT. The rearrangement links TRBV2 to TRBJ1-5; perhaps TRBD1 as D (6 bases). Germline assignment: CDR1 SNHLY and CDR2 FYNNEI. This CDR3 is built from 15 residues. Trimming left V 8 bases short and J 4 bases short, with 18 bases between.